These 14 T cell receptor beta chains came from one sample sequenced in a study of CD8+CD57+ T cells in acquired aplastic anemia. The template used for profiling TCR beta VDJ and CDR3 was genomic DNA. From the reads, TCRdb called clonotypes with MiXCR, one entry per CDR3 protein. The sample has a few hundred thousand distinct CDR3 sequences; 60% to 80% are singletons. Sequencing was performed on sorted CD4+, CD8+, or CD8+CD57+ T cells (not recorded which) from PBMCs. These receptors all stem from a human donor in good health, serving as a control.

To note about this clonotype: Germline is not matched at one junction end, which may reflect a read error. This rearrangement joins TRBV15 to TRBJ2-1; 9 nucleotides align to TRBD2. The CDR3 totals 17 residues. CDR1 and CDR2 (germline): LNHNV, YYDKDF (reference sequence). CDR3 in amino acids: CATTAGGPISSYDEQFF. The CDR3 DNA follows: TGTGCCACCACCGCGGGGGGGCCAATAAGCTCCTACGATGAGCAGTTCTTC. The complete variable domain, with remaining parts taken from reference TRBV15 and TRBJ2-1, reads DAMVIQNPRYQVTQFGKPVTLSCSQTLNHNVMYWYQQKSSQAPKLLFHYYDKDFNNEADTPDNFQSRRPNTSFCFLDIRSPGLGDTAMYLCATTAGGPISSYDEQFFGPGTRLTVL.

This clonotype was counted a single time. Sequence at one end of the junction differs from germline and may be a read error. V and J are TRBV9 and TRBJ1-2; no reliable D call. The CDR3 runs to 13 residues. CDR1 and CDR2 (germline): SGDLS, YYNGEE. Written as DNA, the CDR3 is TGTGCCAGTAAGAAAAGCGACACCTATGGTTACACCTTC. This codes for CASKKSDTYGYTF.

The V gene is TRBV9, the J gene TRBJ1-6; D is unclear. This CDR3 spans 15 amino acids. V was shortened by 5 bases and J by 5 bases, with 14 bases between the two germline ends. CDR1 is SGDLS, CDR2 YYNGEE, per germline. The DNA for the CDR3 is TGTGCCAGCAGAGATGACGGAGGGAATAATTCACCCCTCCACTTT. Its protein product is CASRDDGGNNSPLHF.

This clonotype was recorded many times. The rearrangement uses TRBV19 and TRBJ1-3; D is undetermined. Between the trimmed V and J ends, which lost 8 bases and 1 base, there was a span of 12 bases. The CDR3 is 14 amino acids. CDR1 and CDR2 (germline): LNHDA, SQIVND (reference sequence). CDR3 bases: TGTGCCAGTGTGACCGGTTCGTCTGGAAACACCATATATTTT. Translated, it gives CASVTGSSGNTIYF. Drawing the rest from reference TRBV19 and TRBJ1-3, the complete variable domain is DGGITQSPKYLFRKEGQNVTLSCEQNLNHDAMYWYRQDPGQGLRLIYYSQIVNDFQKGDIAEGYSVSREKKESFPLTVTSAQKNPTAFYLCASVTGSSGNTIYFGEGSWLTVV.

The sample holds one count of this clonotype. The rearrangement uses TRBV9 and TRBJ2-7, with D hard to call. This CDR3 contains 16 residues. V dropped 4 bases and J dropped 6 bases, with 23 bases sitting between them. CDR1 SGDLS and CDR2 YYNGEE come from the germline V gene. The CDR3 region has the DNA TGTGCCAGCAGCCCACGTTCGAGACAAAGCTCTTGCGAGCAGTACTTC. This encodes CASSPRSRQSSCEQYF.

A single count supports this clonotype. This chain uses TRBV7-4 with TRBJ1-1; D ambiguous. CDR1 and CDR2 (germline): SGHVT, SQSDAQ. Trimming took off 5 bases at V and 1 base at J, with 11 bases between the two ends. There are 14 residues in the CDR3. The CDR3 sequence: CASSENAENTEAFF. The CDR3 coding sequence is TGTGCCAGCAGCGAAAATGCTGAGAACACTGAAGCTTTCTTT.

This clonotype occurred once. The gene calls are TRBV9 and TRBJ1-4; D remains ambiguous. The germline V and J ends were trimmed by 4 bases and 15 bases, with 25 bases remaining between them. CDR3 size: 15 residues. CDR1 is SGDLS, CDR2 YYNGEE, per germline. In DNA form, the CDR3 reads TGTGCCAGCAGCTCATCCGCCATAAACACTGAAGCTTTGTTTTTT. Its protein product is CASSSSAINTEALFF.

A remark on this clonotype: Since the CDR3 does not end with the conserved phenylalanine or tryptophan, this likely comes from a read error. V usage is TRBV15 and J usage is TRBJ1-4; D is uncertain. The germline CDR1 and CDR2 sequences are LNHNV and YYDKDF (reference sequence). The CDR3 contains 16 residues. Here the CDR3 reads CASSLGPNSTNKTLFL. The CDR3 coding sequence is TGTGCCAGCAGCTTGGGTCCTAATTCTACTAACAAAACACTGTTTCTT.

The rearrangement links TRBV20-1 to TRBJ1-1, with 7 bases aligning to TRBD1. CDR1 and CDR2 (germline): DFQATT, SNEGSKA (reference sequence). The CDR3 is 15 residues long. V dropped 4 bases and J dropped 5; count of bases not matched to a gene: 13. Written as DNA, the CDR3 is TGCAGTGCTACTATTCCGGCAGGGGGTAGGACTGAAGCTTTCTTT. The encoded protein is CSATIPAGGRTEAFF.

This chain connects TRBV29-1 to TRBJ2-7; 8 bases fit TRBD1. The germline gives CDR1 SQVTM, CDR2 ANQGSEA. The CDR3 spans 13 residues. Trimming at V came to 4 bases and at J to 7 bases, leaving 9 bases not matched to a gene. The CDR3 loop is CSVGQGALWEQYF. The CDR3 DNA sequence: TGCAGCGTTGGGCAGGGGGCATTGTGGGAGCAGTACTTC.

With regard to this clonotype: Here the CDR3 omits its conserved ending phenylalanine or tryptophan, so a read error is the likely source. The rearrangement joins TRBV2 to TRBJ2-3; perhaps TRBD2 as D (6 bases). This CDR3 is 16 amino acids long. The germline V gene has CDR1 SNHLY and CDR2 FYNNEI. DNA of the CDR3: TGTGCCACCAGTAGGGACCGGCGGGGCGGGATGGATCCGCAGTATGGT. Translated: CATSRDRRGGMDPQYG.

This clonotype was observed many times. The chain couples TRBV29-1 to TRBJ2-1; 11 bases fit TRBD2. Germline V gene lookup returns CDR1 SQVTM and CDR2 ANQGSEA. With V trimmed by 7 bases and J by 8 bases, 10 bases remained unmatched. The CDR3 spans 14 residues. In nucleotides, the CDR3 is TGCAGCGCCCGCGCGACTAGCGGGACGTATGAGCAGTTCTTC. As protein: CSARATSGTYEQFF.

The rearrangement uses TRBV2 and TRBJ2-7; D is ambiguous. This CDR3 is built from 13 residues. Germline assignment: CDR1 SNHLY and CDR2 FYNNEI. With 2 bases removed from V and 3 bases from J, the gap between germline ends came to 8 bases. The CDR3 spells CASSEWVNYEQYF. The CDR3 DNA reads TGTGCCAGCAGTGAATGGGTAAACTACGAGCAGTACTTC.

This rearrangement joins TRBV7-6 to TRBJ2-1, with 7 bases identical to TRBD1. V lost 5 bases and J lost 3; bases outside the gene matches: 7. CDR3 length: 15 amino acids. Germline lookup yields CDR1 SGHVS and CDR2 FNYEAQ. CDR3 sequence (DNA): TGTGCCAGCAGCAAGGGACAGCGAAGCTACAATGAGCAGTTCTTC. Its translation: CASSKGQRSYNEQFF.